Given below is one T cell receptor beta chain in context. What it binds is not known. These data are taken from a study of synovial regulatory T cells in juvenile arthritis. Overall study results and limits: Synovial Teff and blood CPL repertoires partially overlapped with iaTreg TCR repertoires, which were largely patient-private.

CDR1 and CDR2 (germline): SGHTA, FQGNSA. The CDR3 spans 15 residues. DNA is not recorded here. This table comes from immunoSEQ multiplex PCR, and its TCRdb copy is limited to in-frame clones, with some not included. The repertoire shows around 9,500 clones; the top ten hold about 2%. The chain has TRBV7-2 and TRBJ2-3. The material sequenced was Treg cells from blood. Documented subset: remaining (HLA-DR-negative) circulating blood Treg cells. This receptor was obtained from a donor younger than 30 with juvenile idiopathic arthritis. This chain's CDR3 is CASSFAGAMGDTQYF.